The 28 T cell receptor beta chains below all came from one sample that was sequenced in a study of response to subunit inactivated influenza vaccine. Each CDR3 protein gets one entry after TCRdb re-called the RT-PCR reads with MiXCR. The sample records roughly 710,000 distinct CDR3 sequences, around 13% being singletons. Material: PBMCs from blood, obtained 14 days before vaccination. The receptors here all came from a man over 45 who received an inactivated influenza vaccine.

This clonotype was seen a few times. This chain links TRBV7-2 with TRBJ2-5; 8 bases match TRBD2. The trim removed 3 bases at V and 4 bases at J, leaving 7 bases unmatched. Germline lookup yields CDR1 SGHTA and CDR2 FQGNSA. The CDR3 extends over 15 amino acids. CDR3 in DNA: TGTGCCAGCAGCTTCCCAGTCGGGAGGGTAGAGACCCAGTACTTC. Encoded protein: CASSFPVGRVETQYF.

The chain is built from TRBV12-3 or TRBV12-4 and TRBJ1-1; D remains ambiguous. There are 14 residues in the CDR3. V lost 6 bases and J lost 3, with 14 bases in between. The DNA of the CDR3 is TGTGCCAGCAGGGGTTGGGATAGATACACTGAAGCTTTCTTT. Translation gives CASRGWDRYTEAFF.

This clonotype turned up a few times. The chain couples TRBV7-8 to TRBJ1-1; TRBD1 is a possible D gene (6 bases). CDR3 length: 16 amino acids. Germline CDR1 SGHVS, CDR2 FQNEAQ. V was clipped by 5 bases and J by 0 bases, with 16 bases between them. The CDR3: CASSLQNRAMNTEAFF. The CDR3 nucleotides are TGTGCCAGCAGCCTACAGAACAGGGCCATGAACACTGAAGCTTTCTTT.

This clonotype was detected many times. The J gene is TRBJ1-4, the V gene TRBV5-1, with a weak D call TRBD1 (6 bases). This CDR3 region has 14 residues. Germline assignment: CDR1 SGHRS and CDR2 YFSETQ. V lost 7 bases, J lost 6 bases, and 16 bases lay in between. Written as DNA, the CDR3 is TGCGCCAGCGCTTCGGCAGGGGCGCATGAAAAACTGTTTTTT. Its translation: CASASAGAHEKLFF.

This clonotype showed up just a few times. The rearrangement joins TRBV4-2 to TRBJ2-3; 8 bases line up with TRBD2. This CDR3 is 18 amino acids long. Trimming cost V 0 bases and J 3 bases; bases outside gene matches: 11. Germline values: CDR1 LGHNA, CDR2 YNFKEQ. The CDR3 DNA reads as TGTGCCAGCAGCCAAGAAGTCGTGGCGGGGGGCGAGACAGATACGCAGTATTTT. It translates to CASSQEVVAGGETDTQYF.

At least ten counts were recorded for this clonotype. The chain uses TRBV5-5 and TRBJ1-2, with 8 nucleotides matching TRBD1. V lost 4 bases, J lost 6 bases, and 5 bases stayed unmatched. Germline V gene data show CDR1 as SGHKS and CDR2 as YYEKEE (reference sequence). The CDR3 covers 13 residues. CDR3 sequence reads: CASSHRTGHGYTF. The CDR3 nucleotides are TGTGCCAGCAGCCACAGGACAGGGCATGGCTACACCTTC.

In its sample, this clonotype was seen many times. This chain's CDR3 is CATSETGTVMYQETQYF. In DNA form, the CDR3 reads TGTGCCACCAGTGAGACCGGGACAGTTATGTACCAAGAGACCCAGTACTTC. The chain couples TRBV24-1 to TRBJ2-5; 7 bases fit TRBD1. V was pared by 4 bases and J by 0 bases, with 10 bases of the junction left unmatched. Germline lookup yields CDR1 KGHDR and CDR2 SFDVKD. This CDR3 region has 17 residues.

The chain carries TRBV10-3 and TRBJ2-7; 8 nucleotides agree with TRBD2. This CDR3 contains 14 residues. Trimming at V came to 5 bases and at J to 1 base, leaving 4 bases not matched to a gene. The germline V gene has CDR1 ENHRY and CDR2 SYGVKD. The CDR3 DNA is TGTGCCATCAGTAGGACTAGCCGTTCCTACGAGCAGTACTTC. This translates into CAISRTSRSYEQYF.

This clonotype was counted only a few times. This rearrangement joins TRBV27 to TRBJ2-7, with D possibly being TRBD2 (5 bases). The CDR3 totals 13 residues. V was trimmed by 4 bases and J by 6 bases, leaving 13 bases between them. The germline gives CDR1 MNHEY, CDR2 SMNVEV (reference sequence). The CDR3 protein is CASSSPAEGEQYF. The CDR3 nucleotides read TGTGCCAGCAGTTCCCCGGCCGAGGGCGAGCAGTACTTC.

V usage is TRBV29-1 and J usage is TRBJ2-7, with 8 bases identical to TRBD2. Trimming cost V 6 bases and J 6 bases; bases outside gene matches: 10. Germline CDR1 reads SQVTM; CDR2 reads ANQGSEA. The CDR3 runs 13 residues. DNA for the CDR3: TGCAGCGTCGGGACCGGGGGGGCAGTCGAGCAGTACTTC. This encodes CSVGTGGAVEQYF.

This chain uses TRBV5-1 with TRBJ2-1; 10 nucleotides align to TRBD2. Trimming removed 6 bases from V and 7 bases from J; junction bases left unmatched: 13. The CDR3 extends over 16 amino acids. Germline CDR1 is SGHRS and CDR2 is YFSETQ. CDR3 protein: CASNGLAGAIWNEQFF. For the CDR3, the DNA is TGCGCCAGCAACGGCCTAGCGGGAGCAATTTGGAATGAGCAGTTCTTC.

This clonotype has more than one count but fewer than ten. The rearrangement uses TRBV28 and TRBJ2-5; D possibly corresponds to TRBD2 (5 bases). This CDR3 spans 14 amino acids. Per germline, CDR1 MDHEN and CDR2 SYDVKM. V lost 4 bases to trimming and J lost 2 bases, with 11 bases between them. The CDR3 DNA sequence: TGTGCCAGCAGTTCGGCGACGGGGCAAGAGACCCAGTACTTC. Translating it yields CASSSATGQETQYF.

The chain combines TRBV11-2 with TRBJ2-2; 10 nucleotides align to TRBD2. The CDR3 extends over 16 amino acids. Per the germline V gene, CDR1 is SGHAT and CDR2 is FQNNGV. The J segment lost 6 bases and the V segment lost 0 bases, leaving 4 bases of the junction unmatched. The CDR3 nucleotides read TGTGCCAGCAGCTTAGATCGGCTAGCGGGAGCCGGGGAGCTGTTTTTT. It codes for CASSLDRLAGAGELFF.

The chain couples TRBV19 to TRBJ2-7, with D unresolved. The CDR3 contains 13 residues. Germline assignment: CDR1 LNHDA and CDR2 SQIVND (reference sequence). V lost 1 base, J lost 4 bases, and 8 bases lay in between. CDR3: CASSIGRLYEQYF. In DNA, the CDR3 is TGTGCCAGTAGTATAGGACGGTTGTACGAGCAGTACTTC.

This chain connects TRBV4-3 to TRBJ1-2, with a possible D match to TRBD1 (5 bases). Germline V gives CDR1 LGHNA, CDR2 YSLEER. V gave up 0 bases and J gave up 2 bases, with 13 bases separating them. The CDR3 length is 16 residues. The CDR3 region is CASSQEGQGRNYGYTF. Written as DNA, the CDR3 is TGCGCCAGCAGCCAAGAAGGGCAGGGACGAAACTATGGCTACACCTTC.

This clonotype has a handful of counts. The rearrangement links TRBV27 to TRBJ2-2; TRBD2 matches at 7 bases. V lost 6 bases and J lost 4; bases outside the gene matches: 5. Germline-derived CDR1 and CDR2 are MNHEY and SMNVEV (reference sequence). The CDR3 totals 14 residues. The CDR3 here is CASRWDYLTGELFF. For the CDR3, the DNA is TGTGCCAGCAGGTGGGACTACCTCACCGGGGAGCTGTTTTTT.

This chain joins TRBV29-1 and TRBJ2-5; D unresolved. Germline CDR1 and CDR2: SQVTM and ANQGSEA. Trimming removed 7 bases from V and 3 bases from J, with 9 bases in between. The CDR3 runs 11 residues. The DNA for the CDR3 is TGCAGCGCCGAGAAGGAAGAGACCCAGTACTTC. It yields the protein CSAEKEETQYF.

The gene calls are TRBV25-1 and TRBJ2-3, with unresolved D. Germline lookup yields CDR1 MGHDK and CDR2 SYGVNS. The CDR3 extends over 14 amino acids. Trimming pared 7 bases from V and 0 bases from J, leaving 11 bases between. CDR3: CASTPTTSTDTQYF. As DNA, the CDR3 is TGTGCCAGCACCCCAACGACTAGCACAGATACGCAGTATTTT. The variable domain in full, completed from reference TRBV25-1 and TRBJ2-3, reads EADIYQTPRYLVIGTGKKITLECSQTMGHDKMYWYQQDPGMELHLIHYSYGVNSTEKGDLSSESTVSRIRTEHFPLTLESARPSHTSQYLCASTPTTSTDTQYFGPGTRLTVL.

The chain employs TRBV4-1 and TRBJ2-1; TRBD1 is a possible D gene (5 bases). V was cut by 4 bases and J by 9 bases, with 10 bases left in between. The V gene's germline CDR1 is MGHRA and CDR2 YSYEKL. The CDR3 length is 12 residues. CDR3 DNA sequence: TGCGCCAGCAGCCTCACTGGGGCTGAGCAGTTCTTC. Its protein is CASSLTGAEQFF.

The rearrangement links TRBV3-1 to TRBJ2-5, with 8 nucleotides matching TRBD2. V shed 1 base, J shed 2 bases, and the junction held 6 bases outside the gene matches. Looked up from germline, CDR1 is LGHDT and CDR2 is YNNKEL (reference sequence). This CDR3 is built from 16 residues. The CDR3 loop is CASSQGLATNQETQYF. In DNA, the CDR3 is TGTGCCAGCAGCCAAGGACTAGCGACTAATCAAGAGACCCAGTACTTC.

This clonotype was seen only a few times. The rearrangement links TRBV12-3 or TRBV12-4 to TRBJ2-2; a possible D gene is TRBD2 (5 bases). V lost 1 base, J lost 15 bases, and 18 bases lay in between. The CDR3 totals 14 residues. The CDR3 sequence is CASSLDSGGRRMFF. The CDR3 DNA reads as TGTGCCAGCAGTTTAGATTCGGGCGGACGGAGGATGTTTTTT.

This clonotype showed up just a few times. V gene TRBV4-2 combines with J gene TRBJ1-2, with 8 bases that match TRBD1. Per the germline V gene, CDR1 is LGHNA and CDR2 is YNFKEQ. This CDR3 has 16 amino acids. Unmatched junction bases numbered 5, after V lost 2 bases and J lost 0 bases. The CDR3 reads CASSQPLTGANYGYTF. The CDR3 bases are TGTGCCAGCAGCCAACCCCTGACAGGGGCTAACTATGGCTACACCTTC.

V and J are TRBV19 and TRBJ2-7, with 9 bases lining up with TRBD1. Germline assignment: CDR1 LNHDA and CDR2 SQIVND (reference sequence). With 3 bases clipped from V and 6 bases from J, the junction kept 6 bases outside the gene matches. The CDR3 runs 14 residues. CDR3 sequence (DNA): TGTGCCAGTAGTATGTGGGACAGGGACGGCGAGCAGTACTTC. Encoded protein: CASSMWDRDGEQYF.

This clonotype showed up just a few times. The rearrangement uses TRBV12-3 or TRBV12-4 and TRBJ2-1; a weak D match, TRBD2 (6 bases). CDR3 length: 14 residues. The V end lost 5 bases, the J end lost 9 bases, and 17 bases lay between the germline ends. The CDR3 sequence: CASSHGGNGAEQFF. The CDR3 DNA reads TGTGCCAGCAGTCACGGCGGGAACGGGGCTGAGCAGTTCTTC.

This chain connects TRBV4-1 to TRBJ2-4, with D tentatively TRBD1 (7 bases). The CDR3 spans 17 residues. V dropped 1 base and J dropped 0 bases, with 13 bases sitting between them. The germline V gene has CDR1 MGHRA and CDR2 YSYEKL. This CDR3 reads CASSQGVRGVAKNIQYF. The CDR3 coding sequence is TGCGCCAGCAGCCAAGGAGTCAGGGGGGTAGCCAAAAACATTCAGTACTTC.

V is TRBV5-1 and J is TRBJ2-2; D is possibly TRBD2 (6 bases). The CDR3 consists of 16 residues. V was cut by 1 base and J by 2 bases, with 12 bases left in between. Germline assignment: CDR1 SGHRS and CDR2 YFSETQ. The CDR3 spells CASSLLAGRNTGELFF. The CDR3 bases are TGCGCCAGCAGCTTGCTGGCGGGGAGAAACACCGGGGAGCTGTTTTTT.

This clonotype was observed many times. The chain employs TRBV4-3 and TRBJ2-7; possibly TRBD2 for D (5 bases). Trimming removed 0 bases from V and 4 bases from J, with 13 bases in between. The CDR3 is 15 residues long. The germline gives CDR1 LGHNA, CDR2 YSLEER. The CDR3 region has the DNA TGCGCCAGCAGCCAAGAGCTAAGCGGCGGATACGAGCAGTACTTC. Its translation is CASSQELSGGYEQYF.

The CDR3 sequence is CASSRRVAGRNEQYF. The DNA of the CDR3 is TGTGCCAGCAGTCGCCGGGTAGCGGGACGGAACGAGCAGTACTTC. The chain is built from TRBV6-1 and TRBJ2-7; 8 nucleotides align to TRBD2. CDR1 MNHNS and CDR2 SASEGT come from the germline V gene. The CDR3 totals 15 residues. Trimming took 5 bases from V and 5 from J; bases not matched to a gene: 11.